Following are 17 T cell receptor beta chains from one sample sequenced in a study of CD8 T cells in ankylosing spondylitis (dated by TCRdb to about 2017). The method was 5' RACE. For sequencing, an Illumina HiSeq 2500 was employed. The public reads were run again by TCRdb, first through fastp at Q25 and then through MiXCR, and only productive beta chains were kept. Duplicate CDR3 protein sequences are folded into a single record with the most common DNA and genes. For this sample the table gives 250,000 to 350,000 distinct CDR3 sequences, of which about 19% were detected only once. Of the sample, about 8.2% is held by the ten largest clones. Sequenced: blood, either unsorted or a sorted T cell fraction (not recorded which). These receptors were obtained from a male donor with ankylosing spondylitis or in good health (not recorded which).

This clonotype was seen many times. The chain combines TRBV7-9 with TRBJ2-2; 8 bases match TRBD1. The ends lost 5 bases at V and 6 bases at J; junction bases unmatched: 11. The CDR3 consists of 16 residues. The germline gives CDR1 SEHNR, CDR2 FQNEAQ (reference sequence). The CDR3 is CASSPPGQGMSGELFF. The CDR3 DNA reads as TGTGCCAGCAGCCCTCCCGGACAGGGAATGTCCGGGGAGCTGTTTTTT.

This chain joins TRBV10-3 and TRBJ2-1, with 11 bases matching TRBD1. CDR1 ENHRY and CDR2 SYGVKD come from the germline V gene. With V trimmed by 6 bases and J by 0 bases, 4 bases remained unmatched. The CDR3 runs 16 residues. The CDR3 is CAIRGTGGASYNEQFF. The CDR3 DNA reads TGTGCCATCAGAGGGACAGGGGGGGCCTCCTACAATGAGCAGTTCTTC.

This chain connects TRBV18 to TRBJ2-2; no reliable D call. Germline-derived CDR1 and CDR2 are KGHSH and LQKENI. Trimming shortened V by 1 base and J by 0 bases, and 9 bases separated the two germline ends. The CDR3 loop spans 16 amino acids. Here the CDR3 reads CASSPRQPSNTGELFF. CDR3 nucleotide sequence: TGTGCCAGCTCACCACGGCAGCCTTCGAACACCGGGGAGCTGTTTTTT.

This clonotype has just a few counts. The V and J genes are TRBV5-1 and TRBJ1-1; D is possibly TRBD1 (5 bases). The CDR3 has 15 residues. Trimming shortened V by 7 bases and J by 5 bases, and 21 bases separated the two germline ends. Per germline, CDR1 SGHRS and CDR2 YFSETQ. The CDR3: CASGDQGGILTEAFF. Written as DNA, the CDR3 is TGCGCCAGCGGGGACCAGGGCGGGATCTTGACTGAAGCTTTCTTT.

This clonotype turned up a few times. The gene calls are TRBV11-2 and TRBJ2-7; 8 bases agree with TRBD1. This CDR3 region has 16 residues. CDR1 SGHAT and CDR2 FQNNGV come from the germline V gene. Trimming took 5 bases from V and 3 from J; bases not matched to a gene: 12. The CDR3 here is CASSHPGTGRVYEQYV. The CDR3 nucleotides are TGTGCCAGCAGCCATCCCGGGACAGGCAGAGTCTACGAGCAGTACGTC.

The sample holds many counts of this clonotype. The genes are TRBV9 and TRBJ1-1; weak D call: TRBD1 (5 bases). CDR3 size: 15 residues. The germline V and J ends were trimmed by 3 bases and 1 base, with 13 bases remaining between them. Germline lookup yields CDR1 SGDLS and CDR2 YYNGEE. The CDR3 nucleotides read TGTGCCAGCAGCGCCGGGACTCTGGGGAACACTGAAGCTTTCTTT. This encodes CASSAGTLGNTEAFF.

There are many counts of this clonotype. The chain carries TRBV5-1 and TRBJ2-2, with 10 bases that match TRBD2. Trimming at V came to 0 bases and at J to 9 bases, leaving 8 bases not matched to a gene. Germline V gives CDR1 SGHRS, CDR2 YFSETQ. The CDR3 spans 16 residues. The CDR3 coding sequence is TGCGCCAGCAGCTTGGAGGCTAGCGGGAGTTACCGGGAGCTGTTTTTT. It translates to CASSLEASGSYRELFF. The full variable domain, its missing parts supplied by reference TRBV5-1 and TRBJ2-2, is KAGVTQTPRYLIKTRGQQVTLSCSPISGHRSVSWYQQTPGQGLQFLFEYFSETQRNKGNFPGRFSGRQFSNSRSEMNVSTLELGDSALYLCASSLEASGSYRELFFGEGSRLTVL.

V gene TRBV7-2 combines with J gene TRBJ2-3; possibly TRBD1 for D (6 bases). Germline V gene sequence: CDR1 SGHTA, CDR2 FQGNSA. There are 16 residues in the CDR3. Trimming left V 5 bases short and J 2 bases short, with 17 bases between. CDR3 sequence: CASSPKTGYSTDTQYF. CDR3 DNA: TGTGCCAGCAGCCCCAAAACAGGGTACTCCACAGATACGCAGTATTTT.

This clonotype appeared a few times. The V gene is TRBV7-3, the J gene TRBJ2-2; D possibly corresponds to TRBD1 (6 bases). Germline V gene lookup returns CDR1 SGHTA and CDR2 FQGTGA. This CDR3 has 13 residues. With 5 bases removed from V and 6 bases from J, the gap between germline ends came to 10 bases. CDR3 region: CASSTPGAGELFF. The CDR3 bases are TGTGCCAGCAGCACCCCAGGGGCCGGGGAGCTGTTTTTT.

The chain has TRBV5-6 and TRBJ2-1, with no clear D. The CDR3 contains 12 residues. The germline V gene has CDR1 SGHDT and CDR2 YYEEEE. Trimming took 6 bases from V and 7 from J, leaving 11 bases between them. Here the CDR3 DNA reads TGTGCCAGCACCAGGTGGGCGAATGAGCAGTTCTTC. Its translation: CASTRWANEQFF.

The table lists this clonotype with a few counts. The chain has TRBV5-1 and TRBJ1-1, with 11 nucleotides matching TRBD1. The V and J ends lost 2 bases and 0 bases, in that order; junction bases with no gene match: 3. The germline V gene has CDR1 SGHRS and CDR2 YFSETQ. This CDR3 has 16 residues. CDR3 amino acids: CASSFRTGGMNTEAFF. In nucleotides, the CDR3 is TGCGCCAGCAGCTTCCGGACAGGGGGCATGAACACTGAAGCTTTCTTT. Using reference TRBV5-1 and TRBJ1-1 for the parts outside the CDR3, the full variable domain is KAGVTQTPRYLIKTRGQQVTLSCSPISGHRSVSWYQQTPGQGLQFLFEYFSETQRNKGNFPGRFSGRQFSNSRSEMNVSTLELGDSALYLCASSFRTGGMNTEAFFGQGTRLTVV.

The table lists this clonotype with a count of one. CDR3 amino acids: CASSLQPVYSYNEQFF. CDR3 bases: TGTGCCAGCAGCCTCCAACCGGTCTACTCCTACAATGAGCAGTTCTTC. The chain is built from TRBV11-2 and TRBJ2-1, with unresolved D. Trimming pared 5 bases from V and 0 bases from J, leaving 14 bases between. The germline gives CDR1 SGHAT, CDR2 FQNNGV. This CDR3 contains 16 residues.

The rearrangement links TRBV12-3 or TRBV12-4 to TRBJ2-1; 9 nucleotides align to TRBD1. This CDR3 is 13 amino acids long. V trimming: 5 bases; J trimming: 8 bases; junction bases outside the gene matches: 4. This CDR3 reads CASSMGQGDEQFF. CDR3 DNA: TGTGCCAGCAGTATGGGACAGGGCGATGAGCAGTTCTTC.

This clonotype was seen ten or more times. The chain carries TRBV12-3 or TRBV12-4 and TRBJ2-2; D possibly corresponds to TRBD1 (7 bases). Between the trimmed V and J ends, which lost 6 bases and 1 base, there was a span of 9 bases. The CDR3 extends over 14 amino acids. As DNA, the CDR3 is TGTGCCAGCAGCCAGGGGGGGAACACCGGGGAGCTGTTTTTT. Its protein product is CASSQGGNTGELFF.

With respect to this clonotype: Compared with germline, one end of the junction differs, possibly owing to a read error. The rearrangement joins TRBV5-5 to TRBJ2-5; 9 nucleotides align to TRBD2. CDR3 length equals 14 residues. Germline CDR1 is SGHKS and CDR2 is YYEKEE (reference sequence). The DNA for the CDR3 is TGTGTCAGCAGCTTGGGGACTAGCATGGAGACCCAGTACTTC. Translation: CVSSLGTSMETQYF.

The chain is built from TRBV27 and TRBJ2-6; no firm D call. The germline V and J ends were trimmed by 4 bases and 2 bases, with 6 bases remaining between them. In germline, CDR1 is MNHEY, CDR2 SMNVEV (reference sequence). The CDR3 loop spans 14 amino acids. The CDR3 spells CASSSVAGANVLTF. In nucleotides, the CDR3 is TGTGCCAGCAGTTCAGTCGCTGGGGCCAACGTCCTGACTTTC.

This clonotype was counted only a few times. This chain connects TRBV5-1 to TRBJ2-5; no clear D gene. V gave up 0 bases and J gave up 2 bases, with 8 bases separating them. CDR1 is SGHRS, CDR2 YFSETQ, per germline. This CDR3 is built from 14 residues. CDR3 in DNA: TGCGCCAGCAGCTTGGCAGCTCCGCAAGAGACCCAGTACTTC. Translated, it gives CASSLAAPQETQYF.